This T cell receptor beta chain was identified during a study of T cells in localized non-small cell lung cancer. Overall study results and limits: Those with higher blood T cell density had longer overall survival. Uninvolved adjacent lung had the highest recorded T cell clonality, with tumor below it. For the top 100 tumor clones, a median about 60 also appeared in adjacent lung.

As regards this clone: Its specificity is not known.

TCRdb's copy holds only in-frame clones and misses some; the assay was immunoSEQ multiplex PCR. The sample yields tens of thousands of clones, approximately 90% seen once. Material: peripheral blood mononuclear cells, obtained before any cancer treatment. The TCR originated in a female donor older than 55 with stage II lung adenocarcinoma.

This CDR3 reads CASSLSTGTGDHYGYTF. The DNA of the CDR3 is TGTGCCAGCAGTTTATCGACGGGAACAGGGGATCACTATGGCTACACCTTC. The chain carries TRBV28 and TRBJ1-2; TRBD1 matches 7 bases. CDR1 MDHEN and CDR2 SYDVKM come from the germline V gene. After removal of 1 base from V and 3 bases from J, the junction contained 11 bases not matched to a gene. This CDR3 has 17 amino acids.